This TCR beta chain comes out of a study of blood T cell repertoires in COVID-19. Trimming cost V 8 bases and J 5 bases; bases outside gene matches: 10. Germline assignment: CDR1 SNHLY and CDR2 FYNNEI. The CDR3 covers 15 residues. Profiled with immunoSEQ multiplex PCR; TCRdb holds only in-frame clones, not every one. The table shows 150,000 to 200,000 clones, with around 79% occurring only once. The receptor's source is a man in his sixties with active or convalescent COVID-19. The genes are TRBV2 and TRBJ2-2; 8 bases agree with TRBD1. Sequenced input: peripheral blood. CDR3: CASGSQGARTGELFF. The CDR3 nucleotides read TGTGCCAGCGGATCCCAGGGGGCGCGAACCGGGGAGCTGTTTTTT.